The present T cell receptor (beta chain) was sequenced within a study of CD8+ T cells in alopecia areata. Study-level information: Treated patients were dosed with oral tofacitinib, taking 5 to 10 mg twice daily.

V gave up 8 bases and J gave up 6 bases, with 14 bases separating them. This CDR3 is built from 13 residues. The germline CDR1 and CDR2 sequences are MNHEY and SMNVEV (reference sequence). RNA was extracted and reverse transcribed into cDNA as the sequencing template. Repertoires were generated with immunoSEQ multiplex PCR, while TCRdb's copy carries only in-frame clones and drops some. Of about 180,000 clones in the sample, 50% to 65% were seen once. Treatment: oral pan-JAK inhibitor, 5-10 mg twice daily. This rearrangement joins TRBV27 to TRBJ1-5; D possibly corresponds to TRBD1 (5 bases). The input for sequencing was CD8+ T cells sorted from blood, taken at week 24, from a patient treated with tofacitinib. This receptor was obtained from a human donor with alopecia areata. CDR3 residues: CASAGTEFQPQHF. The CDR3 DNA reads TGTGCCAGCGCGGGGACCGAGTTTCAGCCCCAGCATTTT.